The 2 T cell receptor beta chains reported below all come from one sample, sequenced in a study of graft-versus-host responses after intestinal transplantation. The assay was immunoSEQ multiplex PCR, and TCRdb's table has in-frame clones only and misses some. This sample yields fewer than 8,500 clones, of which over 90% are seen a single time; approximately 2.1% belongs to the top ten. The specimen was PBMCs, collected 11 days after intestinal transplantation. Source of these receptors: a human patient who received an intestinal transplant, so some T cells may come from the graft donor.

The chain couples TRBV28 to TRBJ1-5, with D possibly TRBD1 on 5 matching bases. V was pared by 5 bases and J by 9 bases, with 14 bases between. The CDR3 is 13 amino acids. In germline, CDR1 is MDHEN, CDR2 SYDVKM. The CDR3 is CASSPARTWPQHF. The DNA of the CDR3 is TGTGCCAGCAGTCCCGCTCGGACATGGCCCCAGCATTTT.

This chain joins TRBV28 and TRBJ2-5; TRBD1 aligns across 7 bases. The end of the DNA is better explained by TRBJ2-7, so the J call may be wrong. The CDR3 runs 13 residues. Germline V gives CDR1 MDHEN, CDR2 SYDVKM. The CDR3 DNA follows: TGTGCCAGCAGCCGGGACAGCACCTACGAGCAGTACTTC. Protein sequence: CASSRDSTYEQYF.